The rows below give T cell receptor beta chains drawn from one sample of a study of cytomegalovirus exposure and HLA in healthy donors. Sequencing was performed with immunoSEQ multiplex PCR; in TCRdb, only in-frame clones are kept and a portion is missing. This sample yields around 300,000 clones, of which under 80% are seen a single time; around 2% belongs to the top ten. Sequencing used PBMCs. The receptors stem from a female donor in good health and CMV-seronegative. CDR3s include the opening cysteine and the closing phenylalanine or tryptophan. Fields, in order: clone size, V gene, J gene, D gene, CDR3 DNA, CDR3 protein. D genes are given only for firm matches. Clone size is stated in some rows and not others, as once, few, many or a class when expanded.

few,TRBV6-5,TRBJ2-7,TRBD2,TGTGCCAGCAGACCGGGACTAGCGTTCTACGAGCAGTACTTC,CASRPGLAFYEQYF
.,TRBV28,TRBJ2-7,.,TGTGCCAGCAGTCCCCCCCGGGGCGAGCAGTACTTC,CASSPPRGEQYF
.,TRBV23-1,TRBJ2-1,TRBD2,TGCGCCAGCAGTCACCTTGACAGGATCTCGGGACTAGCGGGGGCTGGGGCTTCCTACAATGAGCAGTTCTTC,CASSHLDRISGLAGAGASYNEQFF
once,TRBV4-1,TRBJ2-1,TRBD2,TGCGCCAGCAGCCAAGGGACTAGCGCCTACAATGAGCAGTTCTTC,CASSQGTSAYNEQFF
.,TRBV4-1,TRBJ2-3,.,TGCGCCAGCAGCCAAGATGCGGGGCGGTACACAGATACGCAGTATTTT,CASSQDAGRYTDTQYF
.,TRBV11-2,TRBJ1-4,TRBD1,TGTGCCAGCAGCTTATGGGACAGGGTTAATGAAAAACTGTTTTTT,CASSLWDRVNEKLFF
.,TRBV28,TRBJ2-7,TRBD1,TGTGCCAGCAGTCCGCTGACAGGGACCAGCTCCTACGAGCAGTACTTC,CASSPLTGTSSYEQYF
.,TRBV15,TRBJ2-1,TRBD1,TGTGCCACCAGCAGAGATAGAGGAACAGGGGGCAATGAGCAGTTCTTC,CATSRDRGTGGNEQFF
few,TRBV25-1,TRBJ2-5,.,TGTGCCAGCAGTGCCTTTTTGACAGAGGCCGAGACCCAGTACTTC,CASSAFLTEAETQYF
few,TRBV30,TRBJ2-7,.,TGTGCCTGGAGTGTCTCCGGTATCTACGAGCAGTACTTC,CAWSVSGIYEQYF
.,TRBV7-7,TRBJ2-2,.,TGTGCTAGCAGCAAAGATGGGACTACCGGGGAGCTGTTTTTT,CASSKDGTTGELFF
.,TRBV7-2,TRBJ2-5,TRBD1,TGTGCCAGCAGCAAGGACAGGGGGCATGAGGACTTC,CASSKDRGHEDF
.,TRBV7-8,TRBJ2-7,.,TGTGCCAGCAGCTTATTCGGGGCGGGGCCCTCCTACGAGCAGTACTTC,CASSLFGAGPSYEQYF
.,TRBV23-1,TRBJ2-2,.,TGCGCCAGCAGTCAATATCGGGACTTCCCAAAATACACCGGGGAGCTGTTTTTT,CASSQYRDFPKYTGELFF
.,TRBV28,TRBJ1-5,.,TGTGCCAGCAGTTTGGGGGGGGGCAATCAGCCCCAGCATTTT,CASSLGGGNQPQHF
.,TRBV7-9,TRBJ1-5,TRBD1,TGTGCCAGCAGCCACTCGGGACAGGGGCACCAGCCCCAGCATTTT,CASSHSGQGHQPQHF